The sequence of this T cell receptor beta chain was determined in a study of control samples from healthy donors and cancer patients (TCRdb year 2020). The library relied on the immunoSEQ multiplex PCR assay. TCRdb's version of the immuneACCESS table is confined to in-frame rearrangements and falls short of the full clone set. An unresolved V gene accounts for under half of the shortfall where checked; the remainder is of unknown origin. The sample has approximately 97,000 clones on record, about 86% of them singletons. The top ten clonotypes cover around 14% of the sample. Comments on this clone: Its antigen target is currently unknown. No quality values exist for individual bases; no much larger clone is one base distant.

The receptor comes from a man under 40 in good health. The sample consisted of blood.

DNA sequence: TGTGCCAGCAGCCAGTTTCAACGGCCTGACTATGGCTACACCTTC. Translation gives CASSQFQRPDYGYTF. In this chain, TRBV16 is recombined with TRBJ1-2, with an unclear D gene assignment. CDR1 KGHSY and CDR2 FQNENV were looked up in the germline V gene. The cysteine opens and the phenylalanine closes a CDR3 of 15 amino acids. The DNA shown is the 45-base CDR3, in frame from base 1. Relative to germline, V is 3 bases shorter and J is 3 bases shorter, with 14 bases between their ends.